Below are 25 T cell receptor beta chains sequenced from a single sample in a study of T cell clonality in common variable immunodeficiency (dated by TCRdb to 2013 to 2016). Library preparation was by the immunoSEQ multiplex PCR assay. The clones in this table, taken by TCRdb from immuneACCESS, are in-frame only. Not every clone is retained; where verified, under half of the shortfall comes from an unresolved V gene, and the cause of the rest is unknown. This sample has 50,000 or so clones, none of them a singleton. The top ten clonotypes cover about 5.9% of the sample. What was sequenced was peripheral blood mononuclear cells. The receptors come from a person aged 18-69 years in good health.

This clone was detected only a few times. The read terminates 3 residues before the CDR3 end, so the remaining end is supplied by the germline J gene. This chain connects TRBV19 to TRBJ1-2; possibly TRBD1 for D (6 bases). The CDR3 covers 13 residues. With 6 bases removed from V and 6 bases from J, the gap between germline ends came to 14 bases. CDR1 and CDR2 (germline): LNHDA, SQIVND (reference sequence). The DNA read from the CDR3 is TGTGCCAGTAGGCCGGGGGGCCGGCATGGC. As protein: CASRPGGRHG. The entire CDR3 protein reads CASRPGGRHGYTF.

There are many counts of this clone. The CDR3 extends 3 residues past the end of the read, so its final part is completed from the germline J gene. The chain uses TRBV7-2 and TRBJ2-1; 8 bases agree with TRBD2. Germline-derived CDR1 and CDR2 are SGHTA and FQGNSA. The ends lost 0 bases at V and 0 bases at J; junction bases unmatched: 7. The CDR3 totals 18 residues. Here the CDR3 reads CASSLASGGFSSYNEQFF. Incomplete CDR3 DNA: TGTGCCAGCAGCTTAGCCAGCGGGGGATTCAGCTCCTACAATGAG.

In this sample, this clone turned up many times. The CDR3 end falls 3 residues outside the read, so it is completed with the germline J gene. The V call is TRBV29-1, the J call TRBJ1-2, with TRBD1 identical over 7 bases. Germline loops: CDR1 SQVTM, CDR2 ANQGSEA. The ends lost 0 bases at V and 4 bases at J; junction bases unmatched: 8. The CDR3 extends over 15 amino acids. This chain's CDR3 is CSVEDWGQKSYGYTF. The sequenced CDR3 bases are TGCAGCGTTGAAGATTGGGGACAGAAAAGCTATGGC.

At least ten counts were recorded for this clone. Partial CDR3 DNA: TGTGCCAGCGGCCCAGGGAGGGCGAACACCGGGGAG. Encoded protein: CASGPGRANTGE. The whole CDR3 protein reads CASGPGRANTGELFF. The chain employs TRBV11-3 and TRBJ2-2; 7 bases map to TRBD2. The read gets to within 3 residues of the CDR3 end, and the germline J gene fills in the rest. The CDR3 is made up of 15 amino acids. Looked up from germline, CDR1 is SGHNT and CDR2 is YENEEA. V lost 8 bases to trimming and J lost 0 bases; unmatched junction nucleotides: 6.

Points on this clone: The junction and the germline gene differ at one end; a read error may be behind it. CDR3 in amino acids: CASSGGYETQYF. Incomplete CDR3 DNA: TGCGCCTCTAGCGGGGGGTACGAGACT. This chain uses TRBV30 with TRBJ2-4; TRBD2 matches at 11 bases. The read terminates 3 residues ahead of where the CDR3 ends, so the germline J gene completes it. The CDR3 covers 12 residues. From germline, CDR1 is GTSNPN and CDR2 SVGIG (reference sequence).

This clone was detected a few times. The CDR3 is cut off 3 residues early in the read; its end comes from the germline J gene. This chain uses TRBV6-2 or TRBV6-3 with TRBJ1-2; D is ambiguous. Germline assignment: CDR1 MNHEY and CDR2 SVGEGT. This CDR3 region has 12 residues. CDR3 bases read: TGTGCCAGCAGTTTAAGGGCCCACGAC. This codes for CASSLRAHD. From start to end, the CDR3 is CASSLRAHDYTF.

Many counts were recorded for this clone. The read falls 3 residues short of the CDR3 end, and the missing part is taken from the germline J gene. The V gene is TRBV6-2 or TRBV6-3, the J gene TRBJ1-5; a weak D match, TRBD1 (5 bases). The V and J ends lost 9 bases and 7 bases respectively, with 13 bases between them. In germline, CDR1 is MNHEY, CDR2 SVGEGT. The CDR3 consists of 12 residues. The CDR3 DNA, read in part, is TGTGCCAGTTCCAGGGTAGGGCAGCCC. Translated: CASSRVGQP. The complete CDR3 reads CASSRVGQPQHF.

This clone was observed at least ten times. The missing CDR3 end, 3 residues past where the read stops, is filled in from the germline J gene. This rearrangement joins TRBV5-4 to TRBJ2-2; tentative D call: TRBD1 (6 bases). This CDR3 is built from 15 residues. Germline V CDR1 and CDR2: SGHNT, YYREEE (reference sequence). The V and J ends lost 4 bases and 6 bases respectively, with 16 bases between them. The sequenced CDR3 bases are TGTGCCAGCAGCAACCGACAGGAATTCCCCGGGGAG. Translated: CASSNRQEFPGE. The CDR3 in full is CASSNRQEFPGELFF.

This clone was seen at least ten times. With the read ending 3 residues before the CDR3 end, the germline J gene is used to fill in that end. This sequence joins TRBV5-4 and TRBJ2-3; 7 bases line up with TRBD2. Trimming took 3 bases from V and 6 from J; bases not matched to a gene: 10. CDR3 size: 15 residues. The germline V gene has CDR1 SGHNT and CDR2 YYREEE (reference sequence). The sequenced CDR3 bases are TGTGCCAGCAGCTCCGAACCACTAGCGCGTGATACG. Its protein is CASSSEPLARDT. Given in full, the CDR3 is CASSSEPLARDTQYF.

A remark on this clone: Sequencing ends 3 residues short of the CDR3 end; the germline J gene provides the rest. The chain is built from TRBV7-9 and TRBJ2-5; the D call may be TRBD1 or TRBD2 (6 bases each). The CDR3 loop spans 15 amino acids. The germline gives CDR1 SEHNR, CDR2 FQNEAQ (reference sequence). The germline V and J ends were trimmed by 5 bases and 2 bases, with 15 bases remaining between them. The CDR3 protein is CASSVGLRGQETQYF. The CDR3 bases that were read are TGTGCCAGCAGCGTAGGACTAAGGGGGCAAGAGACC.

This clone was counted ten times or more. CDR3 region: CASSPGTSDYEQYF. Incomplete CDR3 DNA: TGTGCCAGTAGTCCCGGGACTAGCGACTACGAG. The rearrangement links TRBV19 to TRBJ2-7; 10 bases map to TRBD2. The read is 3 residues too short to cover the CDR3 end, so that end is filled in from the germline J gene. Trimming at V came to 5 bases and at J to 3 bases, leaving 4 bases not matched to a gene. This CDR3 has 14 residues. From germline, CDR1 is LNHDA and CDR2 SQIVND (reference sequence).

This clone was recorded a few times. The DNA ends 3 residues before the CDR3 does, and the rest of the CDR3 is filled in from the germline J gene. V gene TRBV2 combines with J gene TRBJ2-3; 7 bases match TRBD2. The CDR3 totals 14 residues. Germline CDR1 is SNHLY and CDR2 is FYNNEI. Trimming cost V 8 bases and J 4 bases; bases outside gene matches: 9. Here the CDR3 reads CASGRRGWSDTQYF. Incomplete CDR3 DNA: TGTGCCAGCGGACGGCGGGGGTGGTCAGATACG.

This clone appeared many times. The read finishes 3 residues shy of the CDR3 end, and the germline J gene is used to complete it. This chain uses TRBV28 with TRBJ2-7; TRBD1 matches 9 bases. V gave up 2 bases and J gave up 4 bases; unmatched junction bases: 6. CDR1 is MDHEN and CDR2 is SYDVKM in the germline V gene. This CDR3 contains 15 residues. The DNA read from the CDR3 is TGTGCCAGCAGTTTACGGGACAGGGCCTATTACGAG. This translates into CASSLRDRAYYE. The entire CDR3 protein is CASSLRDRAYYEQYF.

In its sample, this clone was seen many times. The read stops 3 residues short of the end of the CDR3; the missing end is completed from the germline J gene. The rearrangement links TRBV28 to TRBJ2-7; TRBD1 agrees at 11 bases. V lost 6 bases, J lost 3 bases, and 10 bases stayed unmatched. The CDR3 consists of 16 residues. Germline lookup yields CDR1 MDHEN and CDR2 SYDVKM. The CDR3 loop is CASRSVTGTGGYEQYF. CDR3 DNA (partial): TGTGCCAGCAGATCTGTAACCGGGACAGGGGGCTACGAG.

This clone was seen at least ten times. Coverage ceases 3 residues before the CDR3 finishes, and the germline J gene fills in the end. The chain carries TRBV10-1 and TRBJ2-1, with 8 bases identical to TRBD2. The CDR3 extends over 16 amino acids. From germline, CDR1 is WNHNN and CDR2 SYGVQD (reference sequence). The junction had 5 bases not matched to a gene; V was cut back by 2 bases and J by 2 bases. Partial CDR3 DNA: TGCGCCAGCAGTGAGAGTACTAGCGGAGCCTACAATGAG. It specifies CASSESTSGAYNE. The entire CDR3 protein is CASSESTSGAYNEQFF.

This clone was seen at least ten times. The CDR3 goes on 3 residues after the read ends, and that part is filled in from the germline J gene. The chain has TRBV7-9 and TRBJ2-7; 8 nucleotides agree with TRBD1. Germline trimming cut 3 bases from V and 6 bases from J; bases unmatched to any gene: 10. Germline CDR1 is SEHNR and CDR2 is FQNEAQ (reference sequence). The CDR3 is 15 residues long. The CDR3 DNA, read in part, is TGTGCCAGCAGCTTTGGGGGGACAGGTAGTTCCGAG. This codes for CASSFGGTGSSE. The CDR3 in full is CASSFGGTGSSEQYF.

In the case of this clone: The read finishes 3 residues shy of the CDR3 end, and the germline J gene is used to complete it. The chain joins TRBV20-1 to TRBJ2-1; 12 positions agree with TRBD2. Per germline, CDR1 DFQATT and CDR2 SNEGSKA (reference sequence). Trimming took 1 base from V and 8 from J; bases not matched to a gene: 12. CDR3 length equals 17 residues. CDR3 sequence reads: CSARGQELAGGVDEQFF. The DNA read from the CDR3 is TGCAGTGCTAGAGGGCAAGAACTAGCGGGGGGTGTTGATGAG.

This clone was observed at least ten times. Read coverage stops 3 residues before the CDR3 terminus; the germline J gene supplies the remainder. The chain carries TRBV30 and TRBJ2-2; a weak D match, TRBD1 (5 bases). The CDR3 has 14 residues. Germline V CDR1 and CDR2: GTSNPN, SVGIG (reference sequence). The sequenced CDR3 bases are TGTGCCTGGAGTGGGACACGAAAAAATGAAAAG. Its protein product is CAWSGTRKNEK. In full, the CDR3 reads CAWSGTRKNEKLFF. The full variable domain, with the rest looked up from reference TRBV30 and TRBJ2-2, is SQTIHQWPATLVQPVGSPLSLECTVEGTSNPNLYWYRQAAGRGLQLLFYSVGIGQISSEVPQNLSASRPQDRQFILSSKKLLLSDSGFYLCAWSGTRKNEKLFFGEGSRLTVL.

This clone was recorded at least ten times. CDR3 protein: CASSRDRRYNEQFF. CDR3 bases read: TGTGCCAGCAGCCGGGACAGACGCTACAATGAG. The chain recombines TRBV7-2 with TRBJ2-1, with 7 positions matching TRBD1. The read stops 3 residues short of the end of the CDR3; the missing end is completed from the germline J gene. From germline, CDR1 is SGHTA and CDR2 FQGNSA. J lost 3 bases, V lost 5 bases, and 4 bases had no gene match. The CDR3 has 14 residues.

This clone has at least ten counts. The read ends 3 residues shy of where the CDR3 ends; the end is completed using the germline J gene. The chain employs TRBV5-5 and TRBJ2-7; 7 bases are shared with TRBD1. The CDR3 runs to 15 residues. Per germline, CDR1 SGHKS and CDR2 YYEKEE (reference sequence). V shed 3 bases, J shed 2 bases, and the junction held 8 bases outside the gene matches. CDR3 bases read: TGTGCCAGCAGCTACCAAGACAGGGCAACCTACGAG. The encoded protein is CASSYQDRATYE. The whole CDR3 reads CASSYQDRATYEQYF.

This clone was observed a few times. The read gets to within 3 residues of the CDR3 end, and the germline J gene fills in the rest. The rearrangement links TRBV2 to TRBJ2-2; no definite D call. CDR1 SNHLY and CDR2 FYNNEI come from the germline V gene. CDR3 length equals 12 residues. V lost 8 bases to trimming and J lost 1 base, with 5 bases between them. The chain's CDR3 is CASSGNTGELFF. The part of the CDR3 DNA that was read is TGTGCCAGCTCGGGGAACACCGGGGAG.

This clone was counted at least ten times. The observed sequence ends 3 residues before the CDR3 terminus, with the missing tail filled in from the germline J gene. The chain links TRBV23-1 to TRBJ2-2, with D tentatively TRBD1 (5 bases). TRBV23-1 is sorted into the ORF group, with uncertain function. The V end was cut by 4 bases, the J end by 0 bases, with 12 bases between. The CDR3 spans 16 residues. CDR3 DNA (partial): TGCGCCAGCAGTCGACAGACTGAATCGAACACCGGGGAG. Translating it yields CASSRQTESNTGE. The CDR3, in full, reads CASSRQTESNTGELFF.

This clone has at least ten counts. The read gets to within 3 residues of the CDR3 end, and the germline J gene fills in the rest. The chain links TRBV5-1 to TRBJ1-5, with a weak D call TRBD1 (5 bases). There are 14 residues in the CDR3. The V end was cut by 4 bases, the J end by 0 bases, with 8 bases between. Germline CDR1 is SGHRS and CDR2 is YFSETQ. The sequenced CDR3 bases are TGCGCCAGCAGCCCAGGGATTAGCAATCAGCCC. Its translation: CASSPGISNQP. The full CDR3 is CASSPGISNQPQHF.

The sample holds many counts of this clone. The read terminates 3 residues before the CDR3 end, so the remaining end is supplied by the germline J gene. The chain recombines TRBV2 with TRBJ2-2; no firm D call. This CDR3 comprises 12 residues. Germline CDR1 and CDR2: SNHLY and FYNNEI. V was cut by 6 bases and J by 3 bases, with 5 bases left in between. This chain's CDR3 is CASRVDTGELFF. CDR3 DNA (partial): TGTGCCAGCAGGGTAGACACCGGGGAG.

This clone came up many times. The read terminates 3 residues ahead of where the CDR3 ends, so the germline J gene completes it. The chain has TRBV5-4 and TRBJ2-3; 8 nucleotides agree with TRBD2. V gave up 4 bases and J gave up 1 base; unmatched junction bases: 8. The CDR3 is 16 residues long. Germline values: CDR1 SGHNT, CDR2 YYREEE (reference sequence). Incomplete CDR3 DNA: TGTGCCAGCAGCGACGCACGGGAGGGGGGCACAGATACG. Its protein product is CASSDAREGGTDT. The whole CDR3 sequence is CASSDAREGGTDTQYF. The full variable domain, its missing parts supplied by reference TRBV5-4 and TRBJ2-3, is ETGVTQSPTHLIKTRGQQVTLRCSSQSGHNTVSWYQQALGQGPQFIFQYYREEENGRGNFPPRFSGLQFPNYSSELNVNALELDDSALYLCASSDAREGGTDTQYFGPGTRLTVL.